Reported below is one T cell receptor beta chain. Assay: immunoSEQ multiplex PCR; the TCRdb copy retains only in-frame clones and omits some. The repertoire holds some 400,000 clones, with over 75% as singletons. J gave up 1 base and V 4 bases, and 5 bases lay outside the gene matches. Germline values: CDR1 SGDLS, CDR2 YYNGEE. The CDR3 consists of 15 residues. This sample was included in a study of blood T cell repertoires in COVID-19. Sequencing was carried out using PBMCs or T cells enriched from blood (not recorded which). The genes are TRBV9 and TRBJ2-5; 9 positions agree with TRBD1. This clonotype originated in a man aged 25-45 years who had recovered from COVID-19. CDR3 sequence (DNA): TGTGCCAGCAGCAGAGGACAGGGGTCCCAAGAGACCCAGTACTTC. This encodes CASSRGQGSQETQYF.